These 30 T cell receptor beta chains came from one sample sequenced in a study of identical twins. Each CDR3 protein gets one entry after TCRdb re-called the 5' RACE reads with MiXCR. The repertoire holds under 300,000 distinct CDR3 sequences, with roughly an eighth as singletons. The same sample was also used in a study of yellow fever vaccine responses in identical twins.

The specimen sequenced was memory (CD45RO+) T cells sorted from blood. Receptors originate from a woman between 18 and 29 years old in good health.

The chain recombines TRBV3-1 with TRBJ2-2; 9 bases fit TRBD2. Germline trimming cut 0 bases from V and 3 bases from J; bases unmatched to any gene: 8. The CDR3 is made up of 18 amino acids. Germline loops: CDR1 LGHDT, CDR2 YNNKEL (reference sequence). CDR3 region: CASSQDIRLAGYTGELFF. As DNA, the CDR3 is TGTGCCAGCAGCCAAGATATTCGGCTAGCGGGGTACACCGGGGAGCTGTTTTTT.

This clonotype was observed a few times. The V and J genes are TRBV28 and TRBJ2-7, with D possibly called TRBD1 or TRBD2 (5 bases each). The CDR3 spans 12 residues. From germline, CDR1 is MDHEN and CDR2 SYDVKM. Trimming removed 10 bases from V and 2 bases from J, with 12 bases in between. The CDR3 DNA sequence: TGTGCCATCCTGGGGGAGACCTACGAGCAGTACTTC. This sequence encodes CAILGETYEQYF.

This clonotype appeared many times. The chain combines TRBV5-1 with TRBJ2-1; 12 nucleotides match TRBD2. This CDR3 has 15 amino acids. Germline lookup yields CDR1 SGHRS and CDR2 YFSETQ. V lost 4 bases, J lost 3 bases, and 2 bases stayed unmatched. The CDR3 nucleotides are TGCGCCAGCAGCGGACTAGCGGGGAACTACAATGAGCAGTTCTTC. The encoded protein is CASSGLAGNYNEQFF. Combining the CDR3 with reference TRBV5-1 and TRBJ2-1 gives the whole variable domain KAGVTQTPRYLIKTRGQQVTLSCSPISGHRSVSWYQQTPGQGLQFLFEYFSETQRNKGNFPGRFSGRQFSNSRSEMNVSTLELGDSALYLCASSGLAGNYNEQFFGPGTRLTVL.

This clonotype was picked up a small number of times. This chain's CDR3 is CASRHPTDSSTDTQYF. CDR3 nucleotides: TGTGCCAGCAGACATCCGACGGATTCTAGCACAGATACGCAGTATTTT. The rearrangement links TRBV28 to TRBJ2-3; no definite D call. Trimming stripped 6 bases from V and 0 bases from J, with 16 bases between. CDR3 length equals 16 residues. Per germline, CDR1 MDHEN and CDR2 SYDVKM.

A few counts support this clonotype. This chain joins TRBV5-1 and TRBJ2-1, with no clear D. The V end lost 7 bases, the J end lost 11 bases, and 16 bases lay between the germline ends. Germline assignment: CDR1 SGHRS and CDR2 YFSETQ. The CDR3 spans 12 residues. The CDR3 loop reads CASPFVGQKQFF. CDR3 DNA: TGCGCCAGCCCGTTCGTCGGTCAAAAGCAGTTCTTC. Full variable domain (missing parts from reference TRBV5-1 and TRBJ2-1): KAGVTQTPRYLIKTRGQQVTLSCSPISGHRSVSWYQQTPGQGLQFLFEYFSETQRNKGNFPGRFSGRQFSNSRSEMNVSTLELGDSALYLCASPFVGQKQFFGPGTRLTVL.

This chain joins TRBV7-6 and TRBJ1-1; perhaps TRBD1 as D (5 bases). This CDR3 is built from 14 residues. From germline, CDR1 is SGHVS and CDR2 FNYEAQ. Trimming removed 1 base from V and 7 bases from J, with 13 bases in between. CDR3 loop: CASSLVGGRGEAFF. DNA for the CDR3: TGTGCCAGCAGCTTAGTCGGGGGGAGGGGTGAAGCTTTCTTT.

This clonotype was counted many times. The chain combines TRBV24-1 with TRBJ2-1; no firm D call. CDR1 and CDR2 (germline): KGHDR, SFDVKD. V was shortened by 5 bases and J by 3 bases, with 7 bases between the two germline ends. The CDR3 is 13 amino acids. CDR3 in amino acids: CATSVAIYNEQFF. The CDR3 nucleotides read TGTGCCACCAGTGTTGCAATCTACAATGAGCAGTTCTTC.

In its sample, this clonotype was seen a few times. The CDR3, as DNA: TGTGCCAGCGGGAAACTAGCGGGAGGAGGGGAGACCCAGTACTTC. It translates to CASGKLAGGGETQYF. The chain combines TRBV6-1 with TRBJ2-5; TRBD2 matches 12 bases. Germline V gene data show CDR1 as MNHNS and CDR2 as SASEGT. The junction had 9 bases not matched to a gene; V was cut back by 8 bases and J by 5 bases. CDR3 length: 15 amino acids.

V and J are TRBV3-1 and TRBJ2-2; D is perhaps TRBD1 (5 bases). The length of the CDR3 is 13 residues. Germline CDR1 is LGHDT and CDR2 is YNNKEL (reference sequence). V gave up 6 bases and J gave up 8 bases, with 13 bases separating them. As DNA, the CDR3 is TGTGCCAGCAGTCAGACAGTGGCGGGGGAGCTGTTTTTT. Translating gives CASSQTVAGELFF.

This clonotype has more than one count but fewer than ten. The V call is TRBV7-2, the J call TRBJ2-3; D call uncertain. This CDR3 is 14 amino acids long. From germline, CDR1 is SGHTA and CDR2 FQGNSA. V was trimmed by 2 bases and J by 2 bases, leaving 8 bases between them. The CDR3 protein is CASSLRSNTDTQYF. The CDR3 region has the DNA TGTGCCAGCAGCTTAAGGTCCAACACAGATACGCAGTATTTT. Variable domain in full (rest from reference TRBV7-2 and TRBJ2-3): GAGVSQSPSNKVTEKGKDVELRCDPISGHTALYWYRQSLGQGLEFLIYFQGNSAPDKSGLPSDRFSAERTGGSVSTLTIQRTQQEDSAVYLCASSLRSNTDTQYFGPGTRLTVL.

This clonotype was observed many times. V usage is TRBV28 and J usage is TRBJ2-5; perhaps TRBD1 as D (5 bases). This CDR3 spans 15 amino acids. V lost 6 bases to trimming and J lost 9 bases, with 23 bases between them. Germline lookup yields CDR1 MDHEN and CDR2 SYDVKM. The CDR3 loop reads CASRSSGAGQGAQYF. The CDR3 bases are TGTGCCAGCAGATCCTCGGGTGCAGGGCAAGGGGCCCAGTACTTC.

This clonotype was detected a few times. CDR3 nucleotide sequence: TGTGCCAGCAGCTCTACGGGACAGGGCTTAGATACGCAGTATTTT. Translation: CASSSTGQGLDTQYF. The rearrangement links TRBV28 to TRBJ2-3, with TRBD1 identical over 9 bases. CDR1 is MDHEN, CDR2 SYDVKM, per germline. The CDR3 is 15 amino acids. Trimming at V came to 6 bases and at J to 5 bases, leaving 9 bases not matched to a gene.

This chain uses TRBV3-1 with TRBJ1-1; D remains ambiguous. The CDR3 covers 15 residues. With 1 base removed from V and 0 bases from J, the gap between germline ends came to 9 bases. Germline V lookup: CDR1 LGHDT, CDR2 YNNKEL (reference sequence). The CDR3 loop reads CASSQAGRVNTEAFF. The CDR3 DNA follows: TGTGCCAGCAGCCAAGCAGGACGGGTGAACACTGAAGCTTTCTTT.

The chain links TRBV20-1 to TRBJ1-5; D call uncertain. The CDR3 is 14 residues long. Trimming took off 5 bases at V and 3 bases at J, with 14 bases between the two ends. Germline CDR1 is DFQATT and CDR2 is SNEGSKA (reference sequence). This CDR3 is CSAWDSNSNQPQHF. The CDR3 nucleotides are TGCAGTGCTTGGGATAGCAACTCCAATCAGCCCCAGCATTTT.

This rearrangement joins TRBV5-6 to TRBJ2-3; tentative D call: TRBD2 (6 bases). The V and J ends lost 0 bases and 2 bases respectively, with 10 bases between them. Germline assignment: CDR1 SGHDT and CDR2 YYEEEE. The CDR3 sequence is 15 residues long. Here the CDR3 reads CASSLVAEYTDTQYF. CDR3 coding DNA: TGTGCCAGCAGCTTGGTAGCGGAATACACAGATACGCAGTATTTT. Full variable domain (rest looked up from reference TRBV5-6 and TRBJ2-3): DAGVTQSPTHLIKTRGQQVTLRCSPKSGHDTVSWYQQALGQGPQFIFQYYEEEERQRGNFPDRFSGHQFPNYSSELNVNALLLGDSALYLCASSLVAEYTDTQYFGPGTRLTVL.

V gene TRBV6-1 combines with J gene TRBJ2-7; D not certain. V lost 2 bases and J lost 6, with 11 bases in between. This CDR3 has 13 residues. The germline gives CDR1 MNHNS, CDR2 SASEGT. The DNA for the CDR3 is TGTGCCAGCAGTGAAATGTGGCAGTTCGAGCAGTACTTC. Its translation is CASSEMWQFEQYF.

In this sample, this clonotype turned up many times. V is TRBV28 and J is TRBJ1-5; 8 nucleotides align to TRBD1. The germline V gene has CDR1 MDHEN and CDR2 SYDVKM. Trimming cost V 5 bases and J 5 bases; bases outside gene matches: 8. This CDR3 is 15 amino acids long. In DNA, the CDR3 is TGTGCCAGCAGTGCCCAGACAGGGGCCTATCAGCCCCAGCATTTT. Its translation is CASSAQTGAYQPQHF.

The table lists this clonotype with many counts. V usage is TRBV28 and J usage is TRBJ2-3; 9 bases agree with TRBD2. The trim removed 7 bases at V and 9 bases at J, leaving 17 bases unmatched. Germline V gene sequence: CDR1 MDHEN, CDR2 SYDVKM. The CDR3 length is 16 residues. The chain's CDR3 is CASTQQGSGRIRTQYF. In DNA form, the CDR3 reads TGTGCCAGCACCCAACAGGGGAGCGGGAGGATTAGGACGCAGTATTTT.

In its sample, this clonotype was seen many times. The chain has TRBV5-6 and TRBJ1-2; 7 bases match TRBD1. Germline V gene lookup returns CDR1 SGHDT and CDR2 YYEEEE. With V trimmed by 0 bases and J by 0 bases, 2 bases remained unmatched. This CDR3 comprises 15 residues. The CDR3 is CASSLEGQANYGYTF. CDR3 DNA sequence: TGTGCCAGCAGCTTGGAAGGACAGGCTAACTATGGCTACACCTTC.

The CDR3 here is CASSFSSLRNNEQFF. In DNA, the CDR3 is TGTGCCAGCAGCTTCTCCAGCCTTCGAAACAATGAGCAGTTCTTC. The chain has TRBV7-2 and TRBJ2-1; D is unclear. Looked up from germline, CDR1 is SGHTA and CDR2 is FQGNSA. This CDR3 spans 15 amino acids. Trimming shortened V by 3 bases and J by 5 bases, and 14 bases separated the two germline ends.

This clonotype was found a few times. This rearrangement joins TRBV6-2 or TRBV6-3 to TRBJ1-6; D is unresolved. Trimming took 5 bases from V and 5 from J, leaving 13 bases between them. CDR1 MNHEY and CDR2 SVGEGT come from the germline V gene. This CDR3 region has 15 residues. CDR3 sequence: CASSPSDGDNSPLHF. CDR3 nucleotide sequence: TGTGCCAGCAGTCCCAGCGACGGAGATAATTCACCCCTCCACTTT.

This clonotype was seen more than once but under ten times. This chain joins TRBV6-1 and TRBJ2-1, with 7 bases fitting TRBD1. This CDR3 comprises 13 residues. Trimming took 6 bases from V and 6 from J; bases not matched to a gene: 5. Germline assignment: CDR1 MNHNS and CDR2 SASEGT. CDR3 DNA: TGTGCCAGCAGAGGACAGGACCGCAATGAGCAGTTCTTC. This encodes CASRGQDRNEQFF.

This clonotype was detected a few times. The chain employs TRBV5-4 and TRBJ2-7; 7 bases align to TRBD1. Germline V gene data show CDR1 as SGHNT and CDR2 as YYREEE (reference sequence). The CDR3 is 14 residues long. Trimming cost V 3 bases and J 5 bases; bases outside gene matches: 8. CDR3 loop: CASSSYGQANEQYF. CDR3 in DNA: TGTGCCAGCAGCTCTTACGGACAGGCGAACGAGCAGTACTTC.

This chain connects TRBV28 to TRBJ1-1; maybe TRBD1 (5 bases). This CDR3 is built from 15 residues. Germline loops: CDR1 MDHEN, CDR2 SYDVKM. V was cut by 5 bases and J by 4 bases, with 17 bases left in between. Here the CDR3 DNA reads TGTGCCAGCAGTAATTCTCCGACAGTGCCCACTGAAGCTTTCTTT. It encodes CASSNSPTVPTEAFF.

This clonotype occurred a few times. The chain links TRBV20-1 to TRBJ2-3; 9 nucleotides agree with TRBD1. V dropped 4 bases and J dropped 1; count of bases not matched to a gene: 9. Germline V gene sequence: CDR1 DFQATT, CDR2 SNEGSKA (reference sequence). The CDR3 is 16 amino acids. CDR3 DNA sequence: TGCAGTGCTATAGACCCCGGGACAGGGCGCACAGATACGCAGTATTTT. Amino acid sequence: CSAIDPGTGRTDTQYF.

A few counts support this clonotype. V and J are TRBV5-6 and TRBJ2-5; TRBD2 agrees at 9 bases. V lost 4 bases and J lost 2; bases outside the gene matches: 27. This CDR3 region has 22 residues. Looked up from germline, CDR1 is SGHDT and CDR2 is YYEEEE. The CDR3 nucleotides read TGTGCCAGCAGCCTCCGGGCCGATAGCGGGGGATACTACCAAAGGGGTCAAGAGACCCAGTACTTC. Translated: CASSLRADSGGYYQRGQETQYF.

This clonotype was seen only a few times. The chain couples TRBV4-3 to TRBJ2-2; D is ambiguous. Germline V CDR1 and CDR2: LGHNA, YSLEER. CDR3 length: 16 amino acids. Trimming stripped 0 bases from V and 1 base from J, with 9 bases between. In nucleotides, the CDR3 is TGCGCCAGCAGCCAAGAGGGTCTCCAGAACACCGGGGAGCTGTTTTTT. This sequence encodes CASSQEGLQNTGELFF.

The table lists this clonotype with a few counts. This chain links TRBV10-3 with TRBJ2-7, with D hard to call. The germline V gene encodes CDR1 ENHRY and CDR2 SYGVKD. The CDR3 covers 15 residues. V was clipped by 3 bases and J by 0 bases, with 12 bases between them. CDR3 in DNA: TGTGCCATCAGTGATCACAGTCGTAGCTCCTACGAGCAGTACTTC. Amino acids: CAISDHSRSSYEQYF.

The chain's CDR3 is CASSLAGPAYEQYF. The DNA of the CDR3 is TGTGCCAGCAGTCTAGCGGGACCAGCCTACGAGCAGTACTTC. This rearrangement joins TRBV5-4 to TRBJ2-7; the match to TRBD2 covers 9 bases. This CDR3 is built from 14 residues. After removal of 5 bases from V and 2 bases from J, the junction contained 5 bases not matched to a gene. Germline-derived CDR1 and CDR2 are SGHNT and YYREEE (reference sequence).

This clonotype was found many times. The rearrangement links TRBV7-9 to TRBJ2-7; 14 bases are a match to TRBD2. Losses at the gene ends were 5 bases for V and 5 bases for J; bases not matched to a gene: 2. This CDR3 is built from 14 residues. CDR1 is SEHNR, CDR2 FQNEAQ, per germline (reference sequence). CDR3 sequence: CASSGTSGSHEQYF. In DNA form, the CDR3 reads TGTGCCAGCAGCGGGACTAGCGGGAGCCACGAGCAGTACTTC.